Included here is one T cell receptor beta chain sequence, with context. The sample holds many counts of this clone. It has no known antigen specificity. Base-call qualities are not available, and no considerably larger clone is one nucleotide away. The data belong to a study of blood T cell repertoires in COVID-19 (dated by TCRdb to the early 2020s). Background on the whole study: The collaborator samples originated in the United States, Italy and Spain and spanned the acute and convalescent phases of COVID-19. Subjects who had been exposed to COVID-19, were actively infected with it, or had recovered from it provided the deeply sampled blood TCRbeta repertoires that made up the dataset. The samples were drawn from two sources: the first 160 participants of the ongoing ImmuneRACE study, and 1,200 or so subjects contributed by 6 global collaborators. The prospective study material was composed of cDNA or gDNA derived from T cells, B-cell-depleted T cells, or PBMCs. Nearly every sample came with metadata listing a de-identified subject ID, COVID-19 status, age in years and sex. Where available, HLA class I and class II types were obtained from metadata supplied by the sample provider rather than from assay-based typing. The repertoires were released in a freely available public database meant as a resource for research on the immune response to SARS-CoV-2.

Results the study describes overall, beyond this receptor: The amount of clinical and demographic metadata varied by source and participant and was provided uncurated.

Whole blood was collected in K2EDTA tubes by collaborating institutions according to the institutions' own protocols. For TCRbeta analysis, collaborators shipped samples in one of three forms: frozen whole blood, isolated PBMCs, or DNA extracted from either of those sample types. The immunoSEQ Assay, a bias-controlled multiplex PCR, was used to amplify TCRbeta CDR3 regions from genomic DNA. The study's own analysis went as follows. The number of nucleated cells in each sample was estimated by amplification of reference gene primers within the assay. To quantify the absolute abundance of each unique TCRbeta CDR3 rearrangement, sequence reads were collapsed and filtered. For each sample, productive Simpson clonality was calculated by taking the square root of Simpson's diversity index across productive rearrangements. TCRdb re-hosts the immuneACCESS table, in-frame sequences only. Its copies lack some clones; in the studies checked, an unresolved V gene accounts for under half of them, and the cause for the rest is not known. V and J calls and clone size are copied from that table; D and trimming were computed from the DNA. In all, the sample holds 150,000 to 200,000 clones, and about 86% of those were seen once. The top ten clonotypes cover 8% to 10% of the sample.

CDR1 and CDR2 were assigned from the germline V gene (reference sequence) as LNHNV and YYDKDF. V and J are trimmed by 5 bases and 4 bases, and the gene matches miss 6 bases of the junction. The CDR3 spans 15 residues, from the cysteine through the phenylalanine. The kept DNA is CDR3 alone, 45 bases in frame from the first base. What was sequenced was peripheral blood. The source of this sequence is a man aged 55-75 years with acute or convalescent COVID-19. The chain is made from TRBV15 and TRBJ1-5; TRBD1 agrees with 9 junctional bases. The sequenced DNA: TGTGCCACCAGCCTACCGGGACAGGGTAATCAGCCCCAGCATTTT. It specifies CATSLPGQGNQPQHF.